The 19 T cell receptor beta chains below all came from one sample that was sequenced in a study of molecular identifiers for immune sequencing clone quantification. Each CDR3 protein gets one entry after TCRdb re-called the PCR reads with MiXCR. This sample yields 490,000 or so distinct CDR3 sequences, of which 25% are seen a single time; 0.76% belongs to the top ten. Source material: naive CD8+ T cells from blood, with Jurkat cell RNA spiked in. Subset meaning: FACS-sorted CD8+CD4-CCR7+CD45RA+ naive T cells. The receptors were sampled from a human donor in good health. Some libraries in this study had Jurkat cell RNA spiked in.

A note on this clonotype: This may be a read error: a much more frequent sequence differs by one nucleotide. The chain is built from TRBV5-1 and TRBJ2-7; D uncertain. CDR1 is SGHRS and CDR2 is YFSETQ in the germline V gene. V was shortened by 4 bases and J by 2 bases, with 16 bases between the two germline ends. The CDR3 contains 15 residues. CDR3 residues: CASSTDPAETYEQYF. The CDR3 DNA follows: TGCGCCAGCAGCACCGACCCGGCAGAAACCTACGAGCAGTACTTC.

Here the CDR3 reads CATSDGTGADTQYF. The CDR3 DNA is TGTGCCACCAGTGATGGGACAGGGGCAGATACGCAGTATTTT. This sequence joins TRBV24-1 and TRBJ2-3; 10 bases match TRBD1. Trimming removed 3 bases from V and 4 bases from J; junction bases left unmatched: 0. The germline V gene has CDR1 KGHDR and CDR2 SFDVKD. The length of the CDR3 is 14 residues.

This clonotype showed up many times. V gene TRBV4-3 combines with J gene TRBJ2-7, with 8 bases fitting TRBD1. Trimming removed 3 bases from V and 5 bases from J; junction bases left unmatched: 6. The CDR3 totals 14 residues. Germline CDR1 LGHNA, CDR2 YSLEER. As DNA, the CDR3 is TGCGCCAGCAGCCATGTACAGGGGGTCGACGAGCAGTACTTC. This codes for CASSHVQGVDEQYF.

This clonotype was detected many times. V gene TRBV12-3 or TRBV12-4 combines with J gene TRBJ2-3; D remains ambiguous. Deletions cut 3 bases from V and 0 bases from J, with 13 bases between. The CDR3 runs 16 residues. The CDR3 DNA reads TGTGCCAGCAGTTTTTGGCAGGAGTATAGCACAGATACGCAGTATTTT. It translates to CASSFWQEYSTDTQYF.

V gene TRBV27 combines with J gene TRBJ2-7; D is possibly TRBD1 or TRBD2 (5 bases each). The CDR3 is 13 residues long. Looked up from germline, CDR1 is MNHEY and CDR2 is SMNVEV (reference sequence). V gave up 3 bases and J gave up 4 bases, with 10 bases separating them. DNA for the CDR3: TGTGCCAGCAGTTTTGGGGGTTGGTACGAGCAGTACTTC. It codes for CASSFGGWYEQYF.

This clonotype came up many times. The CDR3 coding sequence is TGTGCCAGCAGTTTTGGAGCGGTCAAGAAAGATACGCAGTATTTT. Residues: CASSFGAVKKDTQYF. The chain employs TRBV28 and TRBJ2-3; weak D call: TRBD2 (5 bases). Germline values: CDR1 MDHEN, CDR2 SYDVKM. Trimming cost V 3 bases and J 5 bases, with 15 bases left between them. The CDR3 length is 15 residues. The full variable domain, completed using reference TRBV28 and TRBJ2-3, is DVKVTQSSRYLVKRTGEKVFLECVQDMDHENMFWYRQDPGLGLRLIYFSYDVKMKEKGDIPEGYSVSREKKERFSLILESASTNQTSMYLCASSFGAVKKDTQYFGPGTRLTVL.

The rearrangement links TRBV27 to TRBJ1-3; TRBD1 might be the D (6 bases). The V gene lost 4 bases and the J gene lost 4 bases, with 11 bases spanning the gap. The CDR3 length is 14 residues. CDR1 and CDR2 (germline): MNHEY, SMNVEV (reference sequence). In DNA, the CDR3 is TGTGCCAGCAGTTCAGGGGTCACGGGAAACACCATATATTTT. It translates to CASSSGVTGNTIYF.

Concerning this clonotype itself: With a much larger clone just one base away, this may be a read error. This chain connects TRBV25-1 to TRBJ1-1, with 9 positions matching TRBD1. CDR1 MGHDK and CDR2 SYGVNS come from the germline V gene. The CDR3 contains 18 residues. Trimming took 1 base from V and 5 from J; bases not matched to a gene: 14. The CDR3 loop is CASSESKPGTGRLTEAFF. The CDR3 DNA sequence: TGTGCCAGCAGTGAATCCAAGCCCGGGACAGGGAGGTTGACTGAAGCTTTCTTT.

This clonotype has at least ten counts. V usage is TRBV4-1 and J usage is TRBJ1-1; perhaps TRBD1 as D (6 bases). The CDR3 consists of 14 residues. V gave up 0 bases and J gave up 4 bases, with 9 bases separating them. Germline V gene data show CDR1 as MGHRA and CDR2 as YSYEKL. CDR3 protein: CASSQEGGLTEAFF. In nucleotides, the CDR3 is TGCGCCAGCAGCCAAGAGGGGGGGCTCACTGAAGCTTTCTTT.

About this clonotype: The final CDR3 position lacks the conserved phenylalanine or tryptophan, pointing to a likely read error. In DNA, the CDR3 is TGTGCCAGCAGCTCCCTAGCGTGGAACCAAGAGACCCAGTACCTC. Its translation: CASSSLAWNQETQYL. The gene calls are TRBV14 and TRBJ2-5, with D possibly TRBD2 on 6 matching bases. The CDR3 has 15 residues. Deletions cut 5 bases from V and 0 bases from J, with 13 bases between. The germline CDR1 and CDR2 sequences are SGHDN and FVKESK.

Worth noting for this clonotype: This clone may be a read error of a much larger clone one base away. V and J are TRBV29-1 and TRBJ2-3; perhaps TRBD2 as D (6 bases). The CDR3 consists of 14 residues. Germline CDR1 SQVTM, CDR2 ANQGSEA. Trimming took 7 bases from V and 4 from J, leaving 18 bases between them. CDR3 in DNA: TGCAGCGCCGTTGGGGGGACTGGCGCAGATACGCAGTATTTT. This translates into CSAVGGTGADTQYF.

This clonotype was detected a few times. CDR3 DNA: TGCGCCAGCAGCTCCCACCTTAGCGGGGGGGAACCCTACGAGCAGTACTTC. Its translation is CASSSHLSGGEPYEQYF. The chain recombines TRBV4-1 with TRBJ2-7; TRBD2 agrees at 11 bases. The CDR3 totals 17 residues. V lost 5 bases to trimming and J lost 2 bases; unmatched junction nucleotides: 11. Per the germline V gene, CDR1 is MGHRA and CDR2 is YSYEKL.

For this clonotype: An end of the junction does not agree with germline; a read error may underlie this. The V call is TRBV4-1, the J call TRBJ2-1, with TRBD2 identical over 7 bases. The CDR3 is 17 amino acids. The germline gives CDR1 MGHRA, CDR2 YSYEKL. DNA of the CDR3: TGCGCCAGCGGCCGGGAGCCCATGACTAGCCGGCTCAATGAGCAGTGCTTC. This translates into CASGREPMTSRLNEQCF.

This clonotype was counted many times. The V and J genes are TRBV12-3 or TRBV12-4 and TRBJ2-5, with 9 bases fitting TRBD1. J gave up 4 bases and V 6 bases, and 6 bases lay outside the gene matches. This CDR3 comprises 14 residues. The chain's CDR3 is CASSTGTGLETQYF. The CDR3 DNA reads as TGTGCCAGCAGCACCGGGACAGGGTTAGAGACCCAGTACTTC.

This clonotype was found once. This may be a read error: a much more frequent sequence differs by one nucleotide. CDR3 DNA sequence: TGTGCCCGGAGTGTAACGGGGAGCACTGAAGCTTTCTTT. This translates into CARSVTGSTEAFF. The chain uses TRBV30 and TRBJ1-1; D is uncertain. The length of the CDR3 is 13 residues. Germline CDR1 reads GTSNPN; CDR2 reads SVGIG (reference sequence).

This clonotype is a singleton in its sample. The gene calls are TRBV7-9 and TRBJ1-6, with D possibly TRBD1 on 5 matching bases. This CDR3 spans 16 amino acids. Per the germline V gene, CDR1 is SEHNR and CDR2 is FQNEAQ (reference sequence). V was trimmed by 5 bases and J by 0 bases, leaving 11 bases between them. CDR3 DNA: TGTGCCAGCAGCGTCGTGGGGGGCTCCTATAATTCACCCCTCCACTTT. Translated, it gives CASSVVGGSYNSPLHF.

The chain links TRBV5-5 to TRBJ2-2; 11 bases fit TRBD2. This CDR3 is built from 16 residues. The J segment lost 7 bases and the V segment lost 2 bases, leaving 7 bases of the junction unmatched. The germline gives CDR1 SGHKS, CDR2 YYEKEE (reference sequence). CDR3 sequence: CASSLLAGDLGGELFF. Written as DNA, the CDR3 is TGTGCCAGCAGCTTACTAGCGGGAGACCTAGGCGGGGAGCTGTTTTTT.

This clonotype was seen many times. The chain uses TRBV5-1 and TRBJ2-3, with 7 bases aligning to TRBD1. The J segment lost 5 bases and the V segment lost 3 bases, leaving 12 bases of the junction unmatched. Germline V gives CDR1 SGHRS, CDR2 YFSETQ. The CDR3 covers 16 residues. This CDR3 reads CASSSYSTGAGDTQYF. CDR3 nucleotides: TGCGCCAGCAGCTCCTACTCAACAGGGGCGGGAGATACGCAGTATTTT.

The rearrangement joins TRBV25-1 to TRBJ2-3; TRBD2 matches 7 bases. The CDR3 runs 17 residues. Germline lookup yields CDR1 MGHDK and CDR2 SYGVNS. The junction had 10 bases not matched to a gene; V was cut back by 2 bases and J by 2 bases. The CDR3 coding sequence is TGTGCCAGCAGTGAAGGGCCCTCTAGCGGCTACACAGATACGCAGTATTTT. It is translated as CASSEGPSSGYTDTQYF.